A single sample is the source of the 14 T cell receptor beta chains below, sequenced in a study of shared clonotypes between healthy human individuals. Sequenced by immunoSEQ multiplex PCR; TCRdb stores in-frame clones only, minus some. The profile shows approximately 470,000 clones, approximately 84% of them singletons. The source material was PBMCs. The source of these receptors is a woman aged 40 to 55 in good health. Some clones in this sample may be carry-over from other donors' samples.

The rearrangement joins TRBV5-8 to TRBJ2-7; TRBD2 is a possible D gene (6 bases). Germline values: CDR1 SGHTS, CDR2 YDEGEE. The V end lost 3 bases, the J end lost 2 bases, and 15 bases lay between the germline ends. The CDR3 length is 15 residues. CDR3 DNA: TGTGCCAGCAGCTCCCCTGGGCGGGGCCCCTACGAGCAGTACTTC. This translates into CASSSPGRGPYEQYF.

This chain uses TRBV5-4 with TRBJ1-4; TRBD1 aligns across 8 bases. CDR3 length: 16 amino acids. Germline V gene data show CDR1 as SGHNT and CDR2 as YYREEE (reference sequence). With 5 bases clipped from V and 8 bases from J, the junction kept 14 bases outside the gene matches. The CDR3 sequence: CASSQGQGRHREKLFF. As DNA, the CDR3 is TGTGCCAGCAGTCAAGGACAGGGCCGACATCGGGAAAAACTGTTTTTT.

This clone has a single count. The CDR3 DNA is TGTGCCAGCAGCGTCGGGGGACTTCAAGAGACCCAGTACTTC. Translation: CASSVGGLQETQYF. The chain links TRBV9 to TRBJ2-5, with D maybe TRBD2 (6 bases). Trimming took off 2 bases at V and 2 bases at J, with 10 bases between the two ends. Germline-derived CDR1 and CDR2 are SGDLS and YYNGEE. The CDR3 covers 14 residues.

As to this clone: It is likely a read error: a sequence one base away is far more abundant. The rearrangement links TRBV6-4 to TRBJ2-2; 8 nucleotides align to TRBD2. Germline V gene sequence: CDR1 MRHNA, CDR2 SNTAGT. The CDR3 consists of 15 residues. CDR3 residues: CASSDSSGNTGELSF. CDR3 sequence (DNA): TGTGCCAGCAGTGACTCTAGCGGGAACACCGGGGAGCTGTCTTTT.

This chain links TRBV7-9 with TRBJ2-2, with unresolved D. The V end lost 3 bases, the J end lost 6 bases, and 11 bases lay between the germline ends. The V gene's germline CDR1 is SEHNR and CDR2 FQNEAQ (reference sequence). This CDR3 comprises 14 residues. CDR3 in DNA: TGTGCCAGCAGCTTGGTGGGAACGGCCGGGGAGCTGTTTTTT. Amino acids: CASSLVGTAGELFF.

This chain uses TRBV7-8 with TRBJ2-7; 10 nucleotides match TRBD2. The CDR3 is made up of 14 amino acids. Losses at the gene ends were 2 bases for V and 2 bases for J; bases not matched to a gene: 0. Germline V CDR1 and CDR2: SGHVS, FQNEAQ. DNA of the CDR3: TGTGCCAGCAGCTTACTAGCGGGAGCCTACGAGCAGTACTTC. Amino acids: CASSLLAGAYEQYF.

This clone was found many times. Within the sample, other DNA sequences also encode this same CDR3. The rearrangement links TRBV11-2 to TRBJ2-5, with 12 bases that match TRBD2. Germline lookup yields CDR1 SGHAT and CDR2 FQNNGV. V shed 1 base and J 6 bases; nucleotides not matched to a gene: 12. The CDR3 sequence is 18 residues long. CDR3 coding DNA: TGTGCCAGCAGCTTAGGCGGCCTAGCGGGAGGGCCGGGGAAGACCCAGTACTTC. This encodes CASSLGGLAGGPGKTQYF.

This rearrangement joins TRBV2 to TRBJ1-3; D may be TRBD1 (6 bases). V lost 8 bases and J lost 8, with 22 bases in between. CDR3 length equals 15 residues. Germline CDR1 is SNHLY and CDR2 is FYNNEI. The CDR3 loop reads CASRLGAEGGHTIYF. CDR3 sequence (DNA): TGTGCCAGCCGGTTAGGGGCGGAGGGGGGACACACCATATATTTT. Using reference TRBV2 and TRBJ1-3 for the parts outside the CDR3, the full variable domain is EPEVTQTPSHQVTQMGQEVILRCVPISNHLYFYWYRQILGQKVEFLVSFYNNEISEKSEIFDDQFSVERPDGSNFTLKIRSTKLEDSAMYFCASRLGAEGGHTIYFGEGSWLTVV.

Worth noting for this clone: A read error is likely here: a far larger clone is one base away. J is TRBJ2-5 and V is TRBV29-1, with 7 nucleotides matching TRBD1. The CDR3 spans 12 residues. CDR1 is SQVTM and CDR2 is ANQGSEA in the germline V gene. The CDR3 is CSGGTAQEAQYF. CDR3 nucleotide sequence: TGCAGCGGGGGGACAGCCCAAGAGGCCCAGTACTTC.

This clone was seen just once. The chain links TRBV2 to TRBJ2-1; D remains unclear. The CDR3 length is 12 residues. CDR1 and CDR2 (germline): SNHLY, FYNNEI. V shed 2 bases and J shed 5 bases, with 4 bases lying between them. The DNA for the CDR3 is TGTGCCAGCAGTGAAACAGACAATGAGCAGTTCTTC. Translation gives CASSETDNEQFF. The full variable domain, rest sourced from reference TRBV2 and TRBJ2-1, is EPEVTQTPSHQVTQMGQEVILRCVPISNHLYFYWYRQILGQKVEFLVSFYNNEISEKSEIFDDQFSVERPDGSNFTLKIRSTKLEDSAMYFCASSETDNEQFFGPGTRLTVL.

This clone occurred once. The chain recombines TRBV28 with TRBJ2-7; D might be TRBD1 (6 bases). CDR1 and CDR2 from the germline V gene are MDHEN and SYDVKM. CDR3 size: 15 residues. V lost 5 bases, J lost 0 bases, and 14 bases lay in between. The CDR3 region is CASSVQGKGSYEQYF. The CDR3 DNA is TGTGCCAGCAGTGTCCAGGGGAAAGGCTCCTACGAGCAGTACTTC.

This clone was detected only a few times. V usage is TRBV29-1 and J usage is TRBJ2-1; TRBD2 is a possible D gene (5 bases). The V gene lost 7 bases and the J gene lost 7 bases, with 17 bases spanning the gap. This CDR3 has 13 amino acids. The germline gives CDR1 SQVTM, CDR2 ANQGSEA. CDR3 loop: CSADKARRNEQFF. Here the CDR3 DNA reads TGCAGCGCCGACAAGGCTAGGAGGAATGAGCAGTTCTTC.

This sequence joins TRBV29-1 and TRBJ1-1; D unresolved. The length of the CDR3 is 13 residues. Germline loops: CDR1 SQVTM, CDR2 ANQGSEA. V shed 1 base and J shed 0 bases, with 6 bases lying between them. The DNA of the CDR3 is TGCAGCGTTGAAGTAGGGATGAACACTGAAGCTTTCTTT. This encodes CSVEVGMNTEAFF.

The DNA of the CDR3 is TGTGCCAGCATGCCAGCTGGGGGGACCCAGTACTTC. Encoded protein: CASMPAGGTQYF. The chain joins TRBV2 to TRBJ2-5; D might be TRBD1 or TRBD2, each matching 5 bases. This CDR3 is 12 amino acids long. Per germline, CDR1 SNHLY and CDR2 FYNNEI. V lost 7 bases and J lost 7, with 13 bases in between.